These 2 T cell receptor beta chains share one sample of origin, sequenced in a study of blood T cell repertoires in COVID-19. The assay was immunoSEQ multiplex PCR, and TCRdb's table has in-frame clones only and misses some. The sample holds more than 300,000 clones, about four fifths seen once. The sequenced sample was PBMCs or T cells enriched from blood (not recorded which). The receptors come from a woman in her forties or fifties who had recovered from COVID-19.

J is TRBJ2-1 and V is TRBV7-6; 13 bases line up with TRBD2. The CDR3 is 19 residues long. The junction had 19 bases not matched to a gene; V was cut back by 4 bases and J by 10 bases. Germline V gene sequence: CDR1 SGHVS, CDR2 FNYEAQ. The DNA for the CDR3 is TGTGCCAGCAGCTCACTCGGGACTAGCGGGACCAAGCCCCCCCGGGAGCAGTTCTTC. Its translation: CASSSLGTSGTKPPREQFF.

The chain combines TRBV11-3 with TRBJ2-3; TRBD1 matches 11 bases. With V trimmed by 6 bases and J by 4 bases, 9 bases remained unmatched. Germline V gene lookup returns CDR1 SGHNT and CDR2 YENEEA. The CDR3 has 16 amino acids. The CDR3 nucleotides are TGTGCCAGCAGGATCCCGGGACAGGGGGGGCCAGATACGCAGTATTTT. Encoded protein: CASRIPGQGGPDTQYF.